Listed below are T cell receptor beta chains from one sample, sequenced in a study of T cell repertoires in cytomegalovirus infection. What these receptors recognize is not known. TCRdb reprocessed the reads via MiXCR and lists one record per CDR3 protein. The sample lists about 85,000 distinct CDR3 sequences; about half were seen once. Source: CD8+ T cells from cultured PBMCs, taken from culture after CMV antigen stimulation. The receptors come from a human donor in good health (CMV status not recorded). Some clones in this sample may be carry-over from other donors' samples. Both conserved end residues are part of each CDR3. Fields, in order: J gene, V gene, clone size, CDR3 length, D gene, CDR3 DNA, CDR3 protein. The D gene is left open where the match is weak. Only some rows state a clone size, as once, few, many or a class for expanded clones.

TRBJ2-2,TRBV27,NA,14,TRBD2,TGTGCCAGCAGCCGGACTAGCGGAACCGGGGAGCTGTTTTTT,CASSRTSGTGELFF
TRBJ2-5,TRBV27,NA,12,NA,TGTGCCAGCAGTCCGGACCAAGAGACCCAGTACTTC,CASSPDQETQYF
TRBJ1-5,TRBV28,NA,14,NA,TGTGCCAGCAGTTTACCCGGAGGCAATCAGCCCCAGCATTTT,CASSLPGGNQPQHF
TRBJ2-3,TRBV12-3/TRBV12-4,NA,15,NA,TGTGCCAGCAGTTTCGGAGCGGGCGGCACAGATACGCAGTATTTT,CASSFGAGGTDTQYF
TRBJ2-2,TRBV6-5,few,15,TRBD1,TGTGCCAGCAGTTCTCGCCAGGGGGTTCCCGGGGAGCTGTTTTTT,CASSSRQGVPGELFF
TRBJ2-1,TRBV11-2,few,10,NA,TGTGCCAGCAGCTTCAATGAGCAGTTCTTC,CASSFNEQFF
TRBJ2-5,TRBV7-2,many,15,TRBD1,TGTGCCAGCAGCTTAGATCAGGGGGCGGGGGAGACCCAGTACTTC,CASSLDQGAGETQYF
TRBJ2-3,TRBV25-1,NA,16,TRBD2,TGTGCCAGCAATCGGGGACTAGCGGGAGTTCGGGATACGCAGTATTTT,CASNRGLAGVRDTQYF
TRBJ2-7,TRBV7-6,few,16,TRBD2,TGTGCCAGCAGCTGGTCGGGACTAGCGTACTCCTACGAGCAGTACTTC,CASSWSGLAYSYEQYF
TRBJ2-1,TRBV28,NA,17,TRBD2,TGTGCCAGCAGTTTACGTTGGGTAGCGGGAGGGTGGAGTGAGCAGTTCTTC,CASSLRWVAGGWSEQFF
TRBJ2-5,TRBV7-8,few,15,NA,TGTGCCAGCAGCTTATGGAAGGTGGGAGAAGAGACCCAGTACTTC,CASSLWKVGEETQYF
TRBJ1-1,TRBV27,NA,16,TRBD1,TGTGCCAGCAGTGCCGGACAGGGGCGTGGAAGCGCTGAAGCTTTCTTT,CASSAGQGRGSAEAFF
TRBJ2-7,TRBV12-3/TRBV12-4,NA,14,NA,TGTGCCAGCACCGTGGCCCTTAACCGGCACGAGCAGTACTTC,CASTVALNRHEQYF
TRBJ2-2,TRBV7-2,few,15,TRBD2,TGTGCCAGCAGCTCGGGACTAAAATACACCGGGGAGCTGTTTTTT,CASSSGLKYTGELFF
TRBJ1-2,TRBV27,NA,12,NA,TGTGCCAGCAGTTTACCAGGGAGAGGCTACACCTTC,CASSLPGRGYTF
TRBJ1-4,TRBV12-3/TRBV12-4,NA,18,TRBD1,TGTGCCAGCAGTGGTTTGGCCTCGGACAGGGAGAATAATGAAAAACTGTTTTTT,CASSGLASDRENNEKLFF
TRBJ1-5,TRBV7-9,NA,13,NA,TGTGCCAGCAGCCGTTCCATCAATCAGCCCCAGCATTTT,CASSRSINQPQHF
TRBJ1-2,TRBV6-5,NA,18,NA,TGTGCCAGCAGTCCGGGACGGCGACTATCCTTAACTAACTATGGCTACACCTTC,CASSPGRRLSLTNYGYTF
TRBJ1-1,TRBV7-9,NA,13,NA,TGTGCCAGCACCCAGCAGGTGGGGACTGAAGCTTTCTTT,CASTQQVGTEAFF
TRBJ2-1,TRBV7-6,NA,18,NA,TGTGCCAGCAGCTCGGGGTGGGGCGAGAGCGGCTCCTACAATGAGCAGTTCTTC,CASSSGWGESGSYNEQFF
TRBJ2-7,TRBV10-3,few,14,NA,TGTGCCATCAGTGAGTACAGGTTCCACTACGAGCAGTACTTC,CAISEYRFHYEQYF
TRBJ1-1,TRBV7-2,few,12,TRBD1,TGTGCCAGCAGCCTACGGACAGGCGGAGCTTTCTTT,CASSLRTGGAFF
TRBJ2-3,TRBV7-9,NA,17,NA,TGTGCCAGCAGCTCTACCGGGGGTGGATCTAGCACAGATACGCAGTATTTT,CASSSTGGGSSTDTQYF
TRBJ2-7,TRBV7-9,NA,12,NA,TGTGCCAGCAGCTTAGGAACAGGCGAGCAGTACTTC,CASSLGTGEQYF
TRBJ2-3,TRBV7-6,NA,11,NA,TGTGCCAGCAGCTTAAACGCCTCCAAGTATTTT,CASSLNASKYF
TRBJ2-1,TRBV6-1,NA,14,TRBD2,TGTGCCAGCAGTTTATGGGGGGGGAACAATGAGCAGTTCTTC,CASSLWGGNNEQFF
TRBJ2-1,TRBV14,NA,16,TRBD2,TGTGCCAGCAGCCAGGTGGGCGGGAGGGCCTACAATGAGCAGTTCTTC,CASSQVGGRAYNEQFF
TRBJ2-6,TRBV28,NA,18,TRBD1,TGTGCCAGCACCGCCGGGACAGGGGGCCTCGCTGGGGCCAACGTCCTGACTTTC,CASTAGTGGLAGANVLTF
TRBJ2-3,TRBV2,NA,14,TRBD2,TGTGCCAAGATAGCGGGAGCTCCCACAGATACGCAGTATTTT,CAKIAGAPTDTQYF
TRBJ2-5,TRBV27,NA,16,NA,TGTGCCAGCAGTCCCTCAATGGACAGCATCCAAGAGACCCAGTACTTC,CASSPSMDSIQETQYF
TRBJ2-7,TRBV7-3,NA,15,TRBD1,TGTGCCAGCAGCTCAACCGGGACAGGGTTCTACGAGCAGTACTTC,CASSSTGTGFYEQYF
TRBJ1-2,TRBV7-8,NA,18,NA,TGTGCCAGCAGCTTAGCCCCTCCGGGAAGTCGGGCTAACTATGGCTACACCTTC,CASSLAPPGSRANYGYTF
TRBJ1-5,TRBV27,NA,18,TRBD1,TGTGCCAGCATGCCGGGACAGGGGGCTCCGTGGGGCAATCAGCCCCAGCATTTT,CASMPGQGAPWGNQPQHF
TRBJ2-2,TRBV7-8,few,16,TRBD1,TGTGCCAGCAGCTTAACCGGGACAGGGGGCGAGGGGGAGCTGTTTTTT,CASSLTGTGGEGELFF
TRBJ2-7,TRBV6-1,few,12,NA,TGTGCCAGCATTTCGACCGTTTACGAGCAGTACTTC,CASISTVYEQYF
TRBJ2-7,TRBV7-7,NA,15,NA,TGTGCTAGCAGCTTAGAACTAGCTCCTACCTACGAGCAGTACTTC,CASSLELAPTYEQYF
TRBJ2-2,TRBV27,NA,12,NA,TGTGCCAGCAGGCAGGGGGGCGGGGAGCTGTTTTTT,CASRQGGGELFF
TRBJ2-7,TRBV7-9,NA,17,TRBD1,TGTGCCAGCAGCTCCGCGGCTGGGGCAGGGGGTTTCTACGAGCAGTACTTC,CASSSAAGAGGFYEQYF
TRBJ1-5,TRBV7-8,NA,17,TRBD1,TGTGCCAGCAGCTTAGTTCTTGGGGGGGGGGACAGTCAGCCCCAGCATTTT,CASSLVLGGGDSQPQHF
TRBJ2-3,TRBV7-9,NA,14,TRBD2,TGTGCCAGCACTTGGGTAGCGGGAGCAGATACGCAGTATTTT,CASTWVAGADTQYF
TRBJ1-5,TRBV7-3,NA,14,NA,TGTGCCAGCAGTGGAGGGTATAGCAATCAGCCCCAGCATTTT,CASSGGYSNQPQHF
TRBJ2-1,TRBV6-1,NA,16,TRBD1,TGTGCCAGCAGTGAAGTCTCAGGGGGCTCCTACAATGAGCAGTTCTTC,CASSEVSGGSYNEQFF
TRBJ1-5,TRBV12-3/TRBV12-4,NA,14,NA,TGTGCCAGCAGGCCGACAGGTAGCAATCAGCCCCAGCATTTT,CASRPTGSNQPQHF
TRBJ1-1,TRBV7-6,once,13,NA,TGTGCCAGCAGCCCAGGGGCGGTCCCTGAAGCTTTCTTT,CASSPGAVPEAFF
TRBJ2-2,TRBV7-3,NA,12,NA,TGTGCCACCCAGGGGACTGTTGGGGAGCTGTTTTTT,CATQGTVGELFF
TRBJ1-4,TRBV7-6,NA,14,TRBD1,TGTGCCAGCAGCCTAGGGACAGGGGGTGAAAAACTGTTTTTT,CASSLGTGGEKLFF
TRBJ2-7,TRBV11-2,few,13,NA,TGTGCCAGCAGCGGAATCCAGGGCTACGAGCAGTACTTC,CASSGIQGYEQYF
TRBJ1-2,TRBV12-3/TRBV12-4,NA,15,TRBD1,TGTGCCAGCAGTTCCGGAGCCGGGACAGGGGATGGCTACACCTTC,CASSSGAGTGDGYTF
TRBJ2-7,TRBV12-3/TRBV12-4,few,15,NA,TGTGCCAGCAGTTTTGCGGCTTCTAAGCACTACGAGCAGTACTTC,CASSFAASKHYEQYF
TRBJ2-5,TRBV19,NA,13,NA,TGTGCCAGTAGTATATTCCTCCAAGAGACCCAGTACTTC,CASSIFLQETQYF
TRBJ2-7,TRBV7-9,NA,13,NA,TGTGCCAGCAGCTTAGCAGCATCCTACGAGCAGTACTTC,CASSLAASYEQYF
TRBJ2-5,TRBV6-1,few,14,TRBD1,TGTGCCAGCGGAAAGACAGGGTGGAGAGAGACCCAGTACTTC,CASGKTGWRETQYF
TRBJ2-7,TRBV5-1,NA,13,NA,TGCGCCAGCACCCAGGGGACTATCCACGAGCAGTACTTC,CASTQGTIHEQYF
TRBJ2-1,TRBV6-1,few,16,TRBD2,TGTGCCAGCAGTGACCTAGCGGGGGGGCTATGGTATGAGCAGTTCTTC,CASSDLAGGLWYEQFF
TRBJ1-1,TRBV11-2,NA,15,NA,TGTGCCAGCAGCTTGTGGCGGGACAAGAACACTGAAGCTTTCTTT,CASSLWRDKNTEAFF
TRBJ2-7,TRBV10-3,many,14,TRBD1,TGTGCCATAAAGCCGGGACAGGGGATGGACGAGCAGTACTTC,CAIKPGQGMDEQYF
TRBJ2-7,TRBV7-9,NA,13,NA,TGTGCCAGCGAGAGGACAGATTCAGACGAGCAGTACTTC,CASERTDSDEQYF
TRBJ2-3,TRBV28,few,17,NA,TGTGCCAGCAGTCCACCAACAGGAGCCGAGGGCACAGATACGCAGTATTTT,CASSPPTGAEGTDTQYF
TRBJ2-1,TRBV7-1,NA,16,NA,TGTGCCAGCAGCACCTTAGGGGGAGGGCGAAGGAATGAGCAGTTCTTC,CASSTLGGGRRNEQFF